This TCR beta chain was profiled in a study of blood T cell repertoires in COVID-19. About the research overall: Sample material is recorded as cDNA or gDNA derived from T cells, B-cell-depleted T cells, or PBMCs.

Per the original methods: Amplified reference gene primers provided the basis for estimating nucleated cell counts. TCRdb's copy holds only in-frame clones and misses some; the assay was immunoSEQ multiplex PCR. V and J calls plus clone size are reproduced from that table; the DNA served to infer D and trimming. The data hold a few hundred thousand clones, with roughly 90% observed a single time. Material: peripheral blood. This TCR was recovered from a man in his 60s who had recovered from COVID-19.

CDR3 protein: CASGLRQPNQGGNTEAFF. As DNA, the CDR3 is TGTGCTAGTGGTTTACGGCAACCAAATCAGGGGGGGAACACTGAAGCTTTCTTT. This chain links TRBV12-5 with TRBJ1-1; TRBD1 matches 7 bases. CDR3 length: 18 amino acids. The J segment lost 1 base and the V segment lost 3 bases, leaving 14 bases of the junction unmatched. Germline V CDR1 and CDR2: LGHNT, FRNRAP.